This TCR beta chain was identified in a study of OX40 agonist ivuxolimab in advanced cancers. As for the study in general: The patients' treatment was ivuxolimab, an agonistic anti-OX40 (CD134) antibody. The study's findings and limits: At doses 0.1 to 3.0 mg/kg, CD4+ and CD8+ clones expanded.

V lost 2 bases, J lost 1 base, and 20 bases lay in between. This CDR3 is 18 amino acids long. CDR1 MGHRA and CDR2 YSYEKL come from the germline V gene. Sequencing used immunoSEQ multiplex PCR; TCRdb keeps in-frame clones, though not all of them. The data contain 50,000 or so clones, roughly 85% of them singletons. Of note for this clone: The antigen remains undetermined.

The V and J genes are TRBV4-1 and TRBJ2-5; TRBD2 might be the D (6 bases). The material sequenced was CD4+ or CD8+ T cells sorted from blood, taken in a trial of the OX40 agonist ivuxolimab. This clonotype was sampled from an adult with an advanced solid tumor such as melanoma, head and neck, liver or kidney cancer. CDR3: CASSQLPAGYSGQETQYF. The CDR3 bases are TGCGCCAGCAGCCAACTACCGGCGGGGTATTCAGGCCAAGAGACCCAGTACTTC.